This TCR beta chain was profiled in a study of T-cell reconstitution after alpha-beta-depleted transplantation in children (dated by TCRdb to the mid-2010s). In the study overall: Using TCR repertoire profiling, the study quantitatively followed how T-cell immune reconstitution unfolded in children after TCRalphabeta/CD19-depleted allogeneic hematopoietic cell transplantation.

To prepare the library, PCR was applied. The listed sequencing device is Illumina HiSeq 2500. TCR libraries were prepared with molecular barcoding, using unique molecular identifiers to normalize TCRbeta repertoire quantification. TCRdb cleaned the public reads at Q25 with fastp, built clones with MiXCR and kept in-frame beta chains. Rows merge per CDR3 protein into single entries with the most common DNA and genes. The sample yields about 190,000 distinct CDR3 sequences; roughly 7.5% were counted once. The ten largest clonotypes hold roughly 3% of the sample. This clonotype was detected only a few times. Its antigen is unknown. No base-level quality is on record; no much larger clone is a single base apart. Reading the germline V gene (reference sequence) gives CDR1 SEHNR and CDR2 FQNEAQ. Trimming removed 4 bases from V and 4 bases from J, leaving 8 bases between the germline ends. The CDR3 spans 12 residues, from the cysteine through the phenylalanine. Of the read, only the CDR3 DNA is kept; its 36 bases are in frame from base 1.

Here the chain combines TRBV7-9 and TRBJ2-7; the D region is possibly TRBD1 or TRBD2, each matching across 6 bases. The receptor comes from a human donor who donated a stem cell graft to a child with Wiskott-Aldrich syndrome. The specimen was PBMCs from the stem cell graft donor, collected from the stem cell graft. The CDR3 reads CASSWGAYEQYF. The DNA sequence reads TGTGCCAGCAGCTGGGGGGCATACGAGCAGTACTTC.